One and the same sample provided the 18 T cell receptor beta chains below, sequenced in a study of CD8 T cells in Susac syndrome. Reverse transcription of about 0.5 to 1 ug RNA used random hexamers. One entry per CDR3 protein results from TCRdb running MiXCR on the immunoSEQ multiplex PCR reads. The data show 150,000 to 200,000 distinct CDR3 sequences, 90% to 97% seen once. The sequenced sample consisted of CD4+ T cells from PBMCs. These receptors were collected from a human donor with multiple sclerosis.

The CDR3 loop reads CASSLNAGVQFF. The CDR3 region has the DNA TGTGCCAGCAGCTTAAACGCCGGTGTGCAGTTCTTC. V and J are TRBV7-9 and TRBJ2-1, with D unclear. Trimming pared 2 bases from V and 12 bases from J, leaving 11 bases between. Germline V gene data show CDR1 as SEHNR and CDR2 as FQNEAQ (reference sequence). The CDR3 sequence is 12 residues long.

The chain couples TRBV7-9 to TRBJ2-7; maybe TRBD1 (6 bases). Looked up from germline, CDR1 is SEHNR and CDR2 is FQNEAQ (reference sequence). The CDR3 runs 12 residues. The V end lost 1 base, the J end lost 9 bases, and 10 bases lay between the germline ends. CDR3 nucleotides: TGTGCCAGCAGCTTAGAACAGGGCTCGCAGTACTTC. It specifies CASSLEQGSQYF.

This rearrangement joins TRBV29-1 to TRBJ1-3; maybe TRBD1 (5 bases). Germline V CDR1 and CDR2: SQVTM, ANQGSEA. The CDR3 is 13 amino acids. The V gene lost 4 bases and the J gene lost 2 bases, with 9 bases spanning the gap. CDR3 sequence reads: CSVGSGAGNTIYF. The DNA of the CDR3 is TGCAGCGTTGGCTCGGGGGCTGGAAACACCATATATTTT.

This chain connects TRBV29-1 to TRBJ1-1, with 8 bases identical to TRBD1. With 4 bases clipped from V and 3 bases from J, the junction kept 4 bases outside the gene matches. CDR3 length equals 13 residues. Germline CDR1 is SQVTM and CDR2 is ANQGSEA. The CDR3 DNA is TGCAGCGTTGCACAGGGGGTGGACACTGAAGCTTTCTTT. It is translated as CSVAQGVDTEAFF.

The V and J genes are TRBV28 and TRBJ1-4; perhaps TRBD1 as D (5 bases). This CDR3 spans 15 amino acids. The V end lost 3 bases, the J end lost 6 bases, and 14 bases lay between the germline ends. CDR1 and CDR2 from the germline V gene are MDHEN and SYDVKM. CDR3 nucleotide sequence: TGTGCCAGCAGTTTCCCGGCAGGGTGGGATGAAAAACTGTTTTTT. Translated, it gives CASSFPAGWDEKLFF.

In DNA form, the CDR3 reads TGTGCCAGCAAGAGGTCGGGACAGTTCTACGAGCAGTACTTC. It codes for CASKRSGQFYEQYF. The chain couples TRBV27 to TRBJ2-7; TRBD1 matches 7 bases. CDR3 length: 14 residues. Losses at the gene ends were 7 bases for V and 3 bases for J; bases not matched to a gene: 9. The germline CDR1 and CDR2 sequences are MNHEY and SMNVEV (reference sequence).

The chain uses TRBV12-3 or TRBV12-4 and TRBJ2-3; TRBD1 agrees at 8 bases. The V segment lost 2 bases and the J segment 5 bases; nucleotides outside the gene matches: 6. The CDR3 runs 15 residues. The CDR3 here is CASSLWAGGIDTQYF. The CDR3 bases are TGTGCCAGCAGTTTATGGGCAGGGGGCATAGATACGCAGTATTTT.

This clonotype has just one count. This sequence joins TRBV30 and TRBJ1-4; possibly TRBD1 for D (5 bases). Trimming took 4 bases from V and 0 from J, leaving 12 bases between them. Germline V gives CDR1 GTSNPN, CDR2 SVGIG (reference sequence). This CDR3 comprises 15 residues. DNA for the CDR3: TGTGCCTGGACGGAGGACAAAGCAACTAATGAAAAACTGTTTTTT. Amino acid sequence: CAWTEDKATNEKLFF.

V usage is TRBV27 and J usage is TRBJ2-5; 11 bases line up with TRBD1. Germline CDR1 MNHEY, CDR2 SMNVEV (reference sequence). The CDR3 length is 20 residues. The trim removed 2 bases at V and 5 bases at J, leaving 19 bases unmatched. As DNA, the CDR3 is TGTGCCAGCAGTTTAAACGGACAGGGGGCTAGACAGGGGGCTAGTGAGACCCAGTACTTC. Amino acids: CASSLNGQGARQGASETQYF.

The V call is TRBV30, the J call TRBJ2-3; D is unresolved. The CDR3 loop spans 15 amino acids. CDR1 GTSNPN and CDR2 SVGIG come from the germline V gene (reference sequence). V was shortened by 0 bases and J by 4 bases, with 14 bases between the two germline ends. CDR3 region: CAWSVDPTFPDTQYF. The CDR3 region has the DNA TGTGCCTGGAGTGTAGACCCGACCTTTCCAGATACGCAGTATTTT.

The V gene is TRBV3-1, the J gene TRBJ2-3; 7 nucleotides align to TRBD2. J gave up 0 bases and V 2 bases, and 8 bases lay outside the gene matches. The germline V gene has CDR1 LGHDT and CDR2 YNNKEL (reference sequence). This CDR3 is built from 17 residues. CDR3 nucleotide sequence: TGTGCCAGCAGCCAAAGAGGCGGGGGAGCCAGCACAGATACGCAGTATTTT. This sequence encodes CASSQRGGGASTDTQYF.

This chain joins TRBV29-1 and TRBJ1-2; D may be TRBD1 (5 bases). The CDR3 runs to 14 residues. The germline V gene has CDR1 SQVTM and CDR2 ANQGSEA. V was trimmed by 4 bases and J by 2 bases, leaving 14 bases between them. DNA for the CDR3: TGCAGCGTTGTCGGGCGGGGCCGAAACTATGGCTACACCTTC. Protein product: CSVVGRGRNYGYTF.

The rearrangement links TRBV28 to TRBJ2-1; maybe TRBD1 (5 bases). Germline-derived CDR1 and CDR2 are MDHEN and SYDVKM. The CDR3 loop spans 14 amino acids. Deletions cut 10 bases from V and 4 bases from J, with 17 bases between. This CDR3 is CATQRVGAYNEQFF. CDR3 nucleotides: TGTGCCACCCAAAGGGTAGGGGCTTACAATGAGCAGTTCTTC.

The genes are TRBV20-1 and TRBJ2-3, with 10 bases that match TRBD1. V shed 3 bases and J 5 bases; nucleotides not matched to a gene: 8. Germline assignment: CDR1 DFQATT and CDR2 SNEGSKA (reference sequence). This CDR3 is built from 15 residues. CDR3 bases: TGCAGTGCTAGTGTAGACAGGGGGCTGGGAGATACGCAGTATTTT. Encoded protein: CSASVDRGLGDTQYF.

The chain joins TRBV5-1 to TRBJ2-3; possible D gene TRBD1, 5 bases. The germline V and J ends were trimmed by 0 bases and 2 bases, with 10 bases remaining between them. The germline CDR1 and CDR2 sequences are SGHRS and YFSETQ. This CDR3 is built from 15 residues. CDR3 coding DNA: TGCGCCAGCAGCTTGGGCACAGGATACACAGATACGCAGTATTTT. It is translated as CASSLGTGYTDTQYF.

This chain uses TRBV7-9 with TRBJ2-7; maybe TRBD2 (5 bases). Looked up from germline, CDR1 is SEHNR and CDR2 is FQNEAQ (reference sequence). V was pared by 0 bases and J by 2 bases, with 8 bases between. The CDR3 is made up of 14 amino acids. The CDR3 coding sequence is TGTGCCAGCAGCTTAGCCGGGGATCCCTACGAGCAGTACTTC. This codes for CASSLAGDPYEQYF.

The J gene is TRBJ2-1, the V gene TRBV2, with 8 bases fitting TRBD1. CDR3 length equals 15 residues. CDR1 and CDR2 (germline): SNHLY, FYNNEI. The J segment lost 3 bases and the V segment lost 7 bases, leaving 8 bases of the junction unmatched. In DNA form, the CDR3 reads TGTGCCAGCAAAACAGGACAGGGTAACTACAATGAGCAGTTCTTC. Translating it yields CASKTGQGNYNEQFF.

The CDR3 spells CAWSHGTDYGYTF. In nucleotides, the CDR3 is TGTGCCTGGAGCCACGGGACAGACTATGGCTACACCTTC. The chain recombines TRBV30 with TRBJ1-2, with TRBD1 matching over 7 bases. Trimming at V came to 3 bases and at J to 3 bases, leaving 4 bases not matched to a gene. The CDR3 runs 13 residues. Germline assignment: CDR1 GTSNPN and CDR2 SVGIG (reference sequence).